Following are 25 T cell receptor beta chains from one sample sequenced in a study of CD8 T cells in Susac syndrome. After extraction with the RNeasy kit, about 0.45 to 1 ug of the RNA was reverse transcribed using random hexamers. TCRdb itself ran the immunoSEQ multiplex PCR reads through MiXCR, one entry per CDR3 protein. The data contain 160,000 or so distinct CDR3 sequences, roughly 96% of them singletons. Sequencing was carried out using CD8+ T cells from PBMCs. The receptors were gathered from a human donor with multiple sclerosis.

The chain uses TRBV29-1 and TRBJ2-5, with D possibly matching TRBD2 (6 bases). Trimming took 0 bases from V and 5 from J, leaving 13 bases between them. Germline V gene data show CDR1 as SQVTM and CDR2 as ANQGSEA. The CDR3 length is 14 residues. CDR3 in DNA: TGCAGCGTTGAAGATCGAACGGGGGTGGAGACCCAGTACTTC. It yields the protein CSVEDRTGVETQYF.

The chain recombines TRBV2 with TRBJ1-2, with D possibly TRBD1 on 5 matching bases. Trimming pared 9 bases from V and 3 bases from J, leaving 5 bases between. This CDR3 region has 10 residues. Per germline, CDR1 SNHLY and CDR2 FYNNEI. The CDR3 sequence is CARGHYGYTF. The CDR3 nucleotides read TGTGCCAGGGGACACTATGGCTACACCTTC.

The rearrangement uses TRBV11-2 and TRBJ2-7; a weak D match, TRBD1 (6 bases). Germline V gene sequence: CDR1 SGHAT, CDR2 FQNNGV. With 2 bases removed from V and 3 bases from J, the gap between germline ends came to 11 bases. The CDR3 has 14 amino acids. Here the CDR3 reads CASSLRDKNYEQYF. The CDR3 DNA follows: TGTGCCAGCAGCTTACGGGACAAAAACTACGAGCAGTACTTC.

This clonotype was detected only once. The chain is built from TRBV27 and TRBJ2-7, with D tentatively TRBD1 (5 bases). CDR3 size: 14 residues. V dropped 2 bases and J dropped 7 bases, with 15 bases sitting between them. Germline V gene data show CDR1 as MNHEY and CDR2 as SMNVEV (reference sequence). The CDR3 nucleotides are TGTGCCAGCAGTTTAGCGGCAGGGATGAGGGAGCAGTACTTC. This gives the protein CASSLAAGMREQYF.

The chain couples TRBV7-9 to TRBJ1-2; D not resolved. Germline values: CDR1 SEHNR, CDR2 FQNEAQ (reference sequence). Trimming took 1 base from V and 8 from J, leaving 17 bases between them. The CDR3 is 15 amino acids. CDR3 nucleotide sequence: TGTGCCAGCAGCTTAGGCGCAGGAGTGGCCCTGGGCTACACCTTC. It specifies CASSLGAGVALGYTF.

The V call is TRBV30, the J call TRBJ2-3; a weak D match, TRBD2 (5 bases). Trimming removed 0 bases from V and 4 bases from J, with 11 bases in between. CDR1 and CDR2 from the germline V gene are GTSNPN and SVGIG (reference sequence). The CDR3 contains 14 residues. The CDR3 here is CAWSVTGKPDTQYF. Written as DNA, the CDR3 is TGTGCCTGGAGTGTAACGGGGAAGCCAGATACGCAGTATTTT.

The rearrangement joins TRBV27 to TRBJ2-1; D gene uncertain. V lost 2 bases to trimming and J lost 5 bases, with 10 bases between them. The CDR3 totals 14 residues. Germline loops: CDR1 MNHEY, CDR2 SMNVEV (reference sequence). Here the CDR3 reads CASSLSGVHNEQFF. As DNA, the CDR3 is TGTGCCAGCAGTTTAAGTGGTGTACACAATGAGCAGTTCTTC.

The chain joins TRBV7-9 to TRBJ1-1; no firm D call. Germline lookup yields CDR1 SEHNR and CDR2 FQNEAQ (reference sequence). CDR3 size: 12 residues. Trimming cost V 2 bases and J 3 bases, with 4 bases left between them. The CDR3 DNA follows: TGTGCCAGCAGCTTACTTTACACTGAAGCTTTCTTT. Its protein product is CASSLLYTEAFF.

The V and J genes are TRBV9 and TRBJ2-1; 9 bases are a match to TRBD2. Germline trimming cut 2 bases from V and 1 base from J; bases unmatched to any gene: 4. In germline, CDR1 is SGDLS, CDR2 YYNGEE. This CDR3 has 16 amino acids. DNA of the CDR3: TGTGCCAGCAGCGTCAGTAGCGGGAGTTCCTACAATGAGCAGTTCTTC. This codes for CASSVSSGSSYNEQFF.

The rearrangement joins TRBV7-9 to TRBJ2-3, with D perhaps matching TRBD1 (5 bases). The germline gives CDR1 SEHNR, CDR2 FQNEAQ (reference sequence). Trimming stripped 1 base from V and 3 bases from J, with 11 bases between. The CDR3 length is 15 residues. The CDR3 is CASSLEGPLTDTQYF. CDR3 in DNA: TGTGCCAGCAGCTTAGAGGGGCCCTTAACAGATACGCAGTATTTT.

The sample holds one count of this clonotype. This rearrangement joins TRBV5-6 to TRBJ2-1; TRBD1 might be the D (5 bases). CDR1 SGHDT and CDR2 YYEEEE come from the germline V gene. CDR3 length: 16 residues. V was trimmed by 0 bases and J by 2 bases, leaving 12 bases between them. CDR3 DNA sequence: TGTGCCAGCAGCTTGGCGGCGCAGGGAACCTACAATGAGCAGTTCTTC. Amino acids: CASSLAAQGTYNEQFF.

The genes are TRBV13 and TRBJ2-1; 9 nucleotides agree with TRBD2. The CDR3 extends over 16 amino acids. V shed 2 bases, J shed 5 bases, and the junction held 7 bases outside the gene matches. Germline CDR1 PRHDT, CDR2 FYEKMQ (reference sequence). The CDR3 loop reads CASSLKGSGGHNEQFF. CDR3 coding DNA: TGTGCCAGCAGCTTAAAGGGTAGCGGGGGACACAATGAGCAGTTCTTC. The entire variable domain, with the rest obtained from reference TRBV13 and TRBJ2-1, is as follows: AAGVIQSPRHLIKEKRETATLKCYPIPRHDTVYWYQQGPGQDPQFLISFYEKMQSDKGSIPDRFSAQQFSDYHSELNMSSLELGDSALYFCASSLKGSGGHNEQFFGPGTRLTVL.

V gene TRBV20-1 combines with J gene TRBJ2-7, with TRBD2 identical over 9 bases. Germline-derived CDR1 and CDR2 are DFQATT and SNEGSKA (reference sequence). This CDR3 has 15 amino acids. The V and J ends lost 4 bases and 5 bases, in that order; junction bases with no gene match: 12. The CDR3 loop is CSATAIAGESNEQYF. DNA of the CDR3: TGCAGTGCTACCGCCATAGCGGGAGAAAGCAACGAGCAGTACTTC.

The V gene is TRBV12-3 or TRBV12-4, the J gene TRBJ1-1, with 7 bases matching TRBD1. The CDR3 length is 15 residues. J lost 2 bases, V lost 0 bases, and 3 bases had no gene match. The CDR3 protein is CASSLAGTANTEAFF. CDR3 DNA: TGTGCCAGCAGTTTAGCGGGGACAGCTAACACTGAAGCTTTCTTT.

The V call is TRBV9, the J call TRBJ2-7; TRBD2 matches at 10 bases. J was trimmed by 4 bases and V by 1 base; bases with no gene match: 5. The CDR3 totals 15 residues. Germline loops: CDR1 SGDLS, CDR2 YYNGEE. The CDR3, as DNA: TGTGCCAGCAGCGTAAGCGGACTAGCGGAATACGAGCAGTACTTC. Translation gives CASSVSGLAEYEQYF.

The chain recombines TRBV28 with TRBJ2-5; D tentatively reads TRBD1 or TRBD2 (5 bases each). Trimming took 7 bases from V and 5 from J, leaving 17 bases between them. The germline CDR1 and CDR2 sequences are MDHEN and SYDVKM. The CDR3 consists of 14 residues. The CDR3 loop reads CASTYPRGGETQYF. The CDR3 region has the DNA TGTGCCAGCACCTACCCTCGGGGCGGGGAGACCCAGTACTTC.

As concerns this clonotype: Its ends do not fully match the called genes, so a read error is possible. The gene calls are TRBV27 and TRBJ2-1; D uncertain. The CDR3 has 14 residues. Germline V lookup: CDR1 MNHEY, CDR2 SMNVEV (reference sequence). The chain's CDR3 is CASSPGGKYNEQFF. The CDR3 nucleotides are TGTGCCAGCAGCCCGGGCGGCAAGTACAATGAGCAGTTTTTC.

V and J are TRBV29-1 and TRBJ2-5; 7 positions agree with TRBD2. The CDR3 runs to 12 residues. V was pared by 4 bases and J by 5 bases, with 4 bases of the junction left unmatched. Germline assignment: CDR1 SQVTM and CDR2 ANQGSEA. CDR3 DNA sequence: TGCAGCGTTGCTGGGGGGGTGGAGACCCAGTACTTC. It encodes CSVAGGVETQYF.

The rearrangement joins TRBV27 to TRBJ2-1; 7 bases match TRBD1. The V gene end was trimmed by 5 bases and the J gene end by 8 bases; junction bases not matched to a gene: 9. The CDR3 runs to 14 residues. Germline CDR1 MNHEY, CDR2 SMNVEV (reference sequence). In nucleotides, the CDR3 is TGTGCCAGCAGTCCTGGGACAGTGTTCGATGAGCAGTTCTTC. Its protein product is CASSPGTVFDEQFF.

This clonotype appeared a single time. V gene TRBV5-1 combines with J gene TRBJ2-7; 14 bases align to TRBD2. Germline V gene data show CDR1 as SGHRS and CDR2 as YFSETQ. The CDR3 runs 18 residues. V was pared by 5 bases and J by 3 bases, with 13 bases of the junction left unmatched. The CDR3 region is CASRKEGTSGSLLYEQYF. In DNA form, the CDR3 reads TGCGCCAGCAGAAAAGAAGGGACTAGCGGGAGCCTGCTCTACGAGCAGTACTTC.

The chain uses TRBV3-1 and TRBJ2-7, with 7 bases matching TRBD1. Germline CDR1 and CDR2: LGHDT and YNNKEL (reference sequence). CDR3 length equals 15 residues. V lost 0 bases, J lost 6 bases, and 8 bases stayed unmatched. The CDR3 loop is CASSQDWGTVGEQYF. The DNA for the CDR3 is TGTGCCAGCAGCCAAGATTGGGGGACAGTTGGCGAGCAGTACTTC.

The CDR3 protein is CASSYSSREGDEQYF. In DNA form, the CDR3 reads TGTGCCAGCAGTTACTCTTCACGGGAGGGCGACGAGCAGTACTTC. This chain connects TRBV6-5 to TRBJ2-7, with 8 bases identical to TRBD2. J was trimmed by 5 bases and V by 0 bases; bases with no gene match: 6. The length of the CDR3 is 15 residues. Per germline, CDR1 MNHEY and CDR2 SVGAGI.

V gene TRBV7-9 combines with J gene TRBJ2-3; 9 nucleotides agree with TRBD1. V was pared by 3 bases and J by 4 bases, with 5 bases of the junction left unmatched. The CDR3 contains 15 residues. CDR1 SEHNR and CDR2 FQNEAQ come from the germline V gene (reference sequence). The CDR3 nucleotides read TGTGCCAGCAGCTTCACAGGGGGCGAAGCAGATACGCAGTATTTT. Translation gives CASSFTGGEADTQYF.

The genes are TRBV2 and TRBJ1-1; D remains ambiguous. The CDR3 loop spans 16 amino acids. Germline assignment: CDR1 SNHLY and CDR2 FYNNEI. V shed 2 bases and J shed 3 bases, with 16 bases lying between them. In DNA form, the CDR3 reads TGTGCCAGCAGTGAACCACTCAGAGCGGCTGACACTGAAGCTTTCTTT. Translated, it gives CASSEPLRAADTEAFF.

The sample holds one count of this clonotype. The genes are TRBV13 and TRBJ1-2; D not resolved. V lost 4 bases and J lost 7, with 19 bases in between. The CDR3 extends over 15 amino acids. In germline, CDR1 is PRHDT, CDR2 FYEKMQ (reference sequence). The DNA of the CDR3 is TGTGCCAGCAGCTCCCGTTTGGGCCCCCGCTCTGGCTACACCTTC. Amino acids: CASSSRLGPRSGYTF. The complete variable domain, with remaining parts taken from reference TRBV13 and TRBJ1-2, reads AAGVIQSPRHLIKEKRETATLKCYPIPRHDTVYWYQQGPGQDPQFLISFYEKMQSDKGSIPDRFSAQQFSDYHSELNMSSLELGDSALYFCASSSRLGPRSGYTFGSGTRLTVV.